This TCR beta chain was sequenced during a study of T cell repertoires in cytomegalovirus infection. Study details: It was recently identified HLA-C-restricted and well-studied HLA-B-restricted CMV epitopes that the study used.

TCRdb re-analysed the reads in MiXCR, keeping a single row per CDR3 protein. The table includes 450,000 to 550,000 distinct CDR3 sequences, 42% detected once. This clonotype showed up just a few times. Its antigen is not identified. V trimming: 1 base; J trimming: 2 bases; junction bases outside the gene matches: 8. The germline gives CDR1 SGHNT, CDR2 YYREEE (reference sequence). The CDR3 length is 17 residues. Here the sequenced sample was cultured PBMCs, taken from culture after CMV antigen stimulation. The sequence was obtained from a human donor in good health (CMV status not recorded). Some clones in this sample may be carry-over from other donors' samples. The chain combines TRBV5-4 with TRBJ2-3; the match to TRBD2 covers 9 bases. In DNA form, the CDR3 reads TGTGCCAGCAGCTTGCCCGGTCTAGCGGGACACACAGATACGCAGTATTTT. Its translation is CASSLPGLAGHTDTQYF.